A selection of T cell receptor beta chains follows, all from one sample in a study of T cell responses to AZD1222 COVID-19 vaccine. Data came from immunoSEQ multiplex PCR; TCRdb stores just in-frame clones and leaves some out. The repertoire holds 90,000 to 120,000 clones, with around 87% as singletons. The sequencing used peripheral blood, collected on day 0 of AZD1222 vaccination. These receptors were collected from an adult in good health. CDR3s include the opening cysteine and the closing phenylalanine or tryptophan. D genes are given only for firm matches. Clone sizes are given selectively: once, few, many, or a class where the clone is expanded.

TRBV12-3/TRBV12-4	-	TRBJ1-1	-	CASSLRTTEAFF	TGTGCCAGCAGTTTAAGAACCACTGAAGCTTTCTTT
TRBV5-1	-	TRBJ1-4	once	CASSLYSEEKLFF	TGCGCCAGCAGCTTGTATTCGGAAGAAAAACTGTTTTTT
TRBV7-9	-	TRBJ1-1	-	CASSLVVAGSTEAFF	TGTGCCAGCAGCTTAGTCGTGGCAGGGAGCACTGAAGCTTTCTTT
TRBV9	-	TRBJ2-1	-	CASSTGLSYNEQFF	TGTGCCAGCAGCACAGGACTATCCTACAATGAGCAGTTCTTC
TRBV7-2	-	TRBJ1-2	-	CASSSKGALVGYGYTF	TGTGCCAGCAGCTCCAAAGGGGCCCTGGTTGGGTATGGCTACACCTTC
TRBV6-2/TRBV6-3	-	TRBJ1-1	-	CASSTVGEGTEAFF	TGTGCCAGCAGTACGGTGGGGGAAGGCACTGAAGCTTTCTTT
TRBV6-5	TRBD1	TRBJ1-2	-	CASSSPRDRADGYTF	TGTGCCAGCAGTTCCCCCCGGGACAGGGCTGATGGCTACACCTTC
TRBV21-1	-	TRBJ2-2	-	CASPGRLYYTGELFF	TGTGCCAGCCCCGGGAGGCTATATTACACCGGGGAGCTGTTTTTT
TRBV18	-	TRBJ2-3	-	CASSPRQISSTDTQYF	TGTGCCAGCTCACCGCGACAGATTTCTAGCACAGATACGCAGTATTTT
TRBV4-2	-	TRBJ2-1	-	CASSQELGRTNRLDEQFF	TGTGCCAGCAGCCAAGAACTGGGAAGGACTAACCGGTTGGATGAGCAGTTCTTC
TRBV5-1	TRBD1	TRBJ1-1	-	CASSPGGVGDTEAFF	TGCGCCAGCAGCCCAGGGGGCGTGGGGGACACTGAAGCTTTCTTT
TRBV28	TRBD2	TRBJ2-3	once	CASIIRRAGGGKDTQYF	TGTGCCAGCATTATTAGACGAGCGGGGGGCGGGAAAGATACGCAGTATTTT
TRBV20-1	-	TRBJ1-2	-	CSARDSYGYTF	TGCAGTGCTAGAGACAGCTATGGCTACACCTTC
TRBV7-7	-	TRBJ1-1	-	CASSLAVETEAFF	TGTGCCAGCAGCTTGGCGGTGGAGACTGAAGCTTTCTTT
TRBV10-3	TRBD1	TRBJ2-7	-	CAISPHGTVGDEQYF	TGTGCCATCAGCCCCCACGGGACAGTGGGGGACGAGCAGTACTTC
TRBV5-1	TRBD1	TRBJ1-5	-	CASSPTGSQIGEPQHF	TGCGCCAGCAGCCCGACAGGGAGCCAGATCGGTGAGCCCCAGCATTTT